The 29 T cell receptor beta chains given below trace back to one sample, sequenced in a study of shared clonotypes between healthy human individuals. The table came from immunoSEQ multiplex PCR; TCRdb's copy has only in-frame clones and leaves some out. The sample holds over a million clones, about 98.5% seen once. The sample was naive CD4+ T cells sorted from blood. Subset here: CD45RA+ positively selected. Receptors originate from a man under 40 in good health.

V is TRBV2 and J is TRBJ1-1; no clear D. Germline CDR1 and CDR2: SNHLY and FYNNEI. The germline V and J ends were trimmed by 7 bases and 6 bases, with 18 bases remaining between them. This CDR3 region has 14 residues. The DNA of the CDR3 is TGTGCCAGCAAGGAGGAGCGTCATCCCTCTGAAGCTTTCTTT. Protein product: CASKEERHPSEAFF.

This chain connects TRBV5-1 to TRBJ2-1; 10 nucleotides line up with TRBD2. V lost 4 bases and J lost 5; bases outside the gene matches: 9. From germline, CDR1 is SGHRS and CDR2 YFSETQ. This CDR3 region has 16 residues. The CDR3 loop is CASSPAGTSVDNEQFF. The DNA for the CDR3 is TGCGCCAGCAGCCCCGCAGGGACTAGCGTGGACAATGAGCAGTTCTTC.

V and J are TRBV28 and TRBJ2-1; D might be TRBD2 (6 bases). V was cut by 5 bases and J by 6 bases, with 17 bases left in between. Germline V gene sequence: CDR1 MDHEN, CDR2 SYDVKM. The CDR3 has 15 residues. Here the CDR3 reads CASSPPRLEGNEQFF. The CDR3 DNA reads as TGTGCCAGCAGTCCTCCTCGACTAGAAGGCAATGAGCAGTTCTTC.

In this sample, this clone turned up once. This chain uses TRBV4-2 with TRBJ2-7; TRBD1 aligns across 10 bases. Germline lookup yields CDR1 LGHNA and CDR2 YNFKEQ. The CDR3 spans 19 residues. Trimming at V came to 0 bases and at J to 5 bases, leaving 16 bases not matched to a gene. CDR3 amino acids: CASSQEGTGAVGLADEQYF. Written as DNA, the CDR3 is TGTGCCAGCAGCCAAGAAGGGACAGGGGCCGTTGGGCTAGCGGACGAGCAGTACTTC.

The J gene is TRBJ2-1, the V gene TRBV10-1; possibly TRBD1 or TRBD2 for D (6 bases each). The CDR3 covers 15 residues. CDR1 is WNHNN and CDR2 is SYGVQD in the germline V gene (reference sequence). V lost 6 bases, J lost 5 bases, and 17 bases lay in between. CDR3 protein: CASSREIGGNNEQFF. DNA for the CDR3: TGCGCCAGCAGCCGGGAGATAGGGGGAAACAATGAGCAGTTCTTC.

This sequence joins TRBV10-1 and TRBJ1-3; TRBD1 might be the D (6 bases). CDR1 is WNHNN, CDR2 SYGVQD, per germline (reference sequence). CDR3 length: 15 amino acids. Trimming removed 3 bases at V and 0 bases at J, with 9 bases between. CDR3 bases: TGCGCCAGCAGTGACGGACAGCTCTCTGGAAACACCATATATTTT. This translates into CASSDGQLSGNTIYF.

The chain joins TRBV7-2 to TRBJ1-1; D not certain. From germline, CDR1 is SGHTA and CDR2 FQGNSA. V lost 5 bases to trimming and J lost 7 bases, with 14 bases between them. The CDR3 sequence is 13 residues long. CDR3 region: CASSRISGSEAFF. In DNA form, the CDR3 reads TGTGCCAGCAGCCGTATCTCGGGCAGTGAAGCTTTCTTT.

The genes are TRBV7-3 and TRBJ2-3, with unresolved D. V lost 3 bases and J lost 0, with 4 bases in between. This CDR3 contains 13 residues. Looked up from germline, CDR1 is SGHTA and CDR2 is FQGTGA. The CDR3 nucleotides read TGTGCCAGCAGCTTTGACAGCACAGATACGCAGTATTTT. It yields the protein CASSFDSTDTQYF. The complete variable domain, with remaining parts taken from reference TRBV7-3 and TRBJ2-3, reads GAGVSQTPSNKVTEKGKYVELRCDPISGHTALYWYRQSLGQGPEFLIYFQGTGAADDSGLPNDRFFAVRPEGSVSTLKIQRTERGDSAVYLCASSFDSTDTQYFGPGTRLTVL.

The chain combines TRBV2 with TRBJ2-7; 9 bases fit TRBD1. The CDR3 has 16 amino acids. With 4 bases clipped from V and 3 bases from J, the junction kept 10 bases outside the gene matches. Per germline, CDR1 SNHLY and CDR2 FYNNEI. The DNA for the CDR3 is TGTGCCAGCAGTGCCCGGGACAGGGTCAAGTTCTACGAGCAGTACTTC. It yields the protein CASSARDRVKFYEQYF.

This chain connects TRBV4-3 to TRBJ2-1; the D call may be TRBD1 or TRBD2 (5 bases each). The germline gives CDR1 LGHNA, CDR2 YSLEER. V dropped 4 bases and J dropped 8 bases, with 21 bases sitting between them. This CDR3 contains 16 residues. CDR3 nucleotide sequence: TGCGCCAGCAGCCGAAGCGGCCTAGGGGCTTTCGATGAGCAGTTCTTC. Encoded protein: CASSRSGLGAFDEQFF.

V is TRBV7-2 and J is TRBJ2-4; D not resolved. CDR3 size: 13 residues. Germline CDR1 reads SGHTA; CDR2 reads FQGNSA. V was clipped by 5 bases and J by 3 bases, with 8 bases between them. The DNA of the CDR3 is TGTGCCAGCAGCCCCTTTGTCAAAAACATTCAGTACTTC. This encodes CASSPFVKNIQYF.

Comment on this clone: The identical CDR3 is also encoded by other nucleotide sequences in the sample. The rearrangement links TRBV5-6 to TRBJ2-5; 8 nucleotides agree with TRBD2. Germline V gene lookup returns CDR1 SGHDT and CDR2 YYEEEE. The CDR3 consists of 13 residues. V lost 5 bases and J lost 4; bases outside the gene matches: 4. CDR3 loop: CASSPRGGETQYF. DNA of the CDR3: TGTGCCAGCAGTCCCCGGGGGGGAGAGACCCAGTACTTC. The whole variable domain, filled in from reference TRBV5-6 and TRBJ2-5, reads DAGVTQSPTHLIKTRGQQVTLRCSPKSGHDTVSWYQQALGQGPQFIFQYYEEEERQRGNFPDRFSGHQFPNYSSELNVNALLLGDSALYLCASSPRGGETQYFGPGTRLLVL.

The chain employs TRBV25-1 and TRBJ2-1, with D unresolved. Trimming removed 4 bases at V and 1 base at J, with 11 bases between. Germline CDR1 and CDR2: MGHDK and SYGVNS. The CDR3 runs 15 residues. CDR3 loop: CASSVLGRSYNEQFF. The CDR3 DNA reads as TGTGCCAGCAGTGTTCTTGGCAGATCCTACAATGAGCAGTTCTTC. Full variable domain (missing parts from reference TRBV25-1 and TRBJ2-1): EADIYQTPRYLVIGTGKKITLECSQTMGHDKMYWYQQDPGMELHLIHYSYGVNSTEKGDLSSESTVSRIRTEHFPLTLESARPSHTSQYLCASSVLGRSYNEQFFGPGTRLTVL.

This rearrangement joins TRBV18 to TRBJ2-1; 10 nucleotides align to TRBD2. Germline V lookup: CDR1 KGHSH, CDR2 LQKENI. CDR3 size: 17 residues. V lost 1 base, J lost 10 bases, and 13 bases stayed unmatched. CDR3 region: CASSPRFRASGSREQFF. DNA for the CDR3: TGTGCCAGCTCACCACGGTTTAGGGCTAGCGGGAGTCGAGAGCAGTTCTTC.

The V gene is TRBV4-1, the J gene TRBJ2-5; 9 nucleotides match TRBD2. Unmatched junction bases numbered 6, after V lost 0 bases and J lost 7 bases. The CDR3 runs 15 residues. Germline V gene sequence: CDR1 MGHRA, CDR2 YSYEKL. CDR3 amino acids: CASSQDLAGRVTQYF. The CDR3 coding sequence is TGCGCCAGCAGCCAAGACCTAGCGGGAAGGGTGACCCAGTACTTC.

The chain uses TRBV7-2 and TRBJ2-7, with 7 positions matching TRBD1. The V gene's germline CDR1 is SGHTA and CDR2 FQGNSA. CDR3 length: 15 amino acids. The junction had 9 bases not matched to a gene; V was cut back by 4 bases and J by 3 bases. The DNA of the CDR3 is TGTGCCAGCAGCTCGACGCCGGGACAGATCTACGAGCAGTACTTC. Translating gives CASSSTPGQIYEQYF.

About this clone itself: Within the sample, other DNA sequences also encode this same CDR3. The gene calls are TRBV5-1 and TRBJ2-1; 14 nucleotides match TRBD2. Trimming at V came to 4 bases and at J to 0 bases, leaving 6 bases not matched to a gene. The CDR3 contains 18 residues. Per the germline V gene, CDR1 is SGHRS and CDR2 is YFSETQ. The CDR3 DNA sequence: TGCGCCAGCAGCCTAGGACTAGCGGGAGGTTTCTCCTACAATGAGCAGTTCTTC. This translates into CASSLGLAGGFSYNEQFF. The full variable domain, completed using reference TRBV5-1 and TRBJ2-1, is KAGVTQTPRYLIKTRGQQVTLSCSPISGHRSVSWYQQTPGQGLQFLFEYFSETQRNKGNFPGRFSGRQFSNSRSEMNVSTLELGDSALYLCASSLGLAGGFSYNEQFFGPGTRLTVL.

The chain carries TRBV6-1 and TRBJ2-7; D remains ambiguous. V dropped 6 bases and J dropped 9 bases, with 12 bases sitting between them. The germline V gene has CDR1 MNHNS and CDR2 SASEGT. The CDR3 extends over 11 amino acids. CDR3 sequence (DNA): TGTGCCAGCAGCCTCACATTCGGGCAGTACTTC. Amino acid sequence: CASSLTFGQYF.

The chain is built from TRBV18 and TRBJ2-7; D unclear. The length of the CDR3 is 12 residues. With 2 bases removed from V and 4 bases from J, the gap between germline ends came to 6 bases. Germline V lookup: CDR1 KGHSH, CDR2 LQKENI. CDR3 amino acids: CASSPSVYEQYF. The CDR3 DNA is TGTGCCAGCTCACCATCCGTTTACGAGCAGTACTTC.

The CDR3 reads CASSERSTEAFF. The CDR3 DNA is TGTGCCAGCAGTGAGAGGAGCACTGAAGCTTTCTTT. V gene TRBV25-1 combines with J gene TRBJ1-1; D call uncertain. With 3 bases removed from V and 4 bases from J, the gap between germline ends came to 6 bases. Germline values: CDR1 MGHDK, CDR2 SYGVNS. The CDR3 sequence is 12 residues long.

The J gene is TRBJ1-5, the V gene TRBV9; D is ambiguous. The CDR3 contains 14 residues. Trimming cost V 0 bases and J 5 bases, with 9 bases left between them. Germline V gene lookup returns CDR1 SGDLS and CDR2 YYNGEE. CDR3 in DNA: TGTGCCAGCAGCGTAGCTGCCACAGATCAGCCCCAGCATTTT. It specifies CASSVAATDQPQHF.

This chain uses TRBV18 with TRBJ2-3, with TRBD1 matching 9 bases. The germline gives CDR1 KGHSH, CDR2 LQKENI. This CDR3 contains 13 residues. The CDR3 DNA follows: TGTGCTACCGGGACAGGGCGTCCAGGTACGCAGTATTTT. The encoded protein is CATGTGRPGTQYF. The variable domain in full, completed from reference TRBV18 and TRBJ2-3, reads NAGVMQNPRHLVRRRGQEARLRCSPMKGHSHVYWYRQLPEEGLKFMVYLQKENIIDESGMPKERFSAEFPKEGPSILRIQQVVRGDSAAYFCATGTGRPGTQYFGPGTRLTVL.

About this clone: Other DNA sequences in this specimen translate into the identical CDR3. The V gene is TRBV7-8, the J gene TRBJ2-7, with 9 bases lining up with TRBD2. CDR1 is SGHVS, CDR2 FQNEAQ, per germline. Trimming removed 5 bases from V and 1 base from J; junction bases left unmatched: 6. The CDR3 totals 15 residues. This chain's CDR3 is CASSLLAGLSYEQYF. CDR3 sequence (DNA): TGTGCCAGCAGCCTACTAGCGGGCCTTTCCTACGAGCAGTACTTC.

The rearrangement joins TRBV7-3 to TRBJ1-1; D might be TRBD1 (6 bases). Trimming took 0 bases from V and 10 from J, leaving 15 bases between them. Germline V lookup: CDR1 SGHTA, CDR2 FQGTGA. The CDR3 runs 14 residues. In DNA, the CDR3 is TGTGCCAGCAGCTTAACCAGGGGTGTCTCTAGAGCTTTCTTT. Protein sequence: CASSLTRGVSRAFF.

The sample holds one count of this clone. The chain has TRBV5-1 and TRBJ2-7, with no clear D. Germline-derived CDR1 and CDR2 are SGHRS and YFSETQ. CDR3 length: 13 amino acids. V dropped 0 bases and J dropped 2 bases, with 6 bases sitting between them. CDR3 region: CASSLARTYEQYF. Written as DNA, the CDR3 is TGCGCCAGCAGCTTGGCGCGGACCTACGAGCAGTACTTC. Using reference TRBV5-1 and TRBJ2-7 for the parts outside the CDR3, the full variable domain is KAGVTQTPRYLIKTRGQQVTLSCSPISGHRSVSWYQQTPGQGLQFLFEYFSETQRNKGNFPGRFSGRQFSNSRSEMNVSTLELGDSALYLCASSLARTYEQYFGPGTRLTVT.

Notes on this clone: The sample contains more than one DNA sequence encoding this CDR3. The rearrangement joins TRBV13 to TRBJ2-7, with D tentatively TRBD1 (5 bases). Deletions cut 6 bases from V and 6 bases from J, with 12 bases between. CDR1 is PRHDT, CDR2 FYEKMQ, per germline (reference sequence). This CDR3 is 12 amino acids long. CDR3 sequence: CASSPRGGEQYF. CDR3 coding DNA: TGTGCCAGCAGTCCTAGGGGCGGCGAGCAGTACTTC.

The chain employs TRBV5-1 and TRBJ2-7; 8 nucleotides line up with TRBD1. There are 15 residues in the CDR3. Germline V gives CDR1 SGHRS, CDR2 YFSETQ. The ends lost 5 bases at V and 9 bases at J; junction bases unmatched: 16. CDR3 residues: CASRDREPSLGVQYF. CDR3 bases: TGCGCCAGCAGGGACAGGGAGCCCTCCTTAGGGGTGCAGTACTTC.

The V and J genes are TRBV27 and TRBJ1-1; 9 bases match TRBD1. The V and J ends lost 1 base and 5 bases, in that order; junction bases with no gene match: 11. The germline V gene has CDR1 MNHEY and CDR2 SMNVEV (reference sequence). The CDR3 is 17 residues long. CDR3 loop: CASSLFEPGQGGTEAFF. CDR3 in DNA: TGTGCCAGCAGTTTATTCGAACCGGGACAGGGAGGGACTGAAGCTTTCTTT.

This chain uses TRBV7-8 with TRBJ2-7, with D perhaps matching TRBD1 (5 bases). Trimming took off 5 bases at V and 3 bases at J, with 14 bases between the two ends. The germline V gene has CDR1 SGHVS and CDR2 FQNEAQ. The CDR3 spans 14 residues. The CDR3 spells CASSLHLTVYEQYF. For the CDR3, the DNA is TGTGCCAGCAGCCTCCACTTGACAGTCTACGAGCAGTACTTC. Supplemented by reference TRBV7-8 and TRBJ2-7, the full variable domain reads GAGVSQSPRYKVAKRGQDVALRCDPISGHVSLFWYQQALGQGPEFLTYFQNEAQLDKSGLPSDRFFAERPEGSVSTLKIQRTQQEDSAVYLCASSLHLTVYEQYFGPGTRLTVT.